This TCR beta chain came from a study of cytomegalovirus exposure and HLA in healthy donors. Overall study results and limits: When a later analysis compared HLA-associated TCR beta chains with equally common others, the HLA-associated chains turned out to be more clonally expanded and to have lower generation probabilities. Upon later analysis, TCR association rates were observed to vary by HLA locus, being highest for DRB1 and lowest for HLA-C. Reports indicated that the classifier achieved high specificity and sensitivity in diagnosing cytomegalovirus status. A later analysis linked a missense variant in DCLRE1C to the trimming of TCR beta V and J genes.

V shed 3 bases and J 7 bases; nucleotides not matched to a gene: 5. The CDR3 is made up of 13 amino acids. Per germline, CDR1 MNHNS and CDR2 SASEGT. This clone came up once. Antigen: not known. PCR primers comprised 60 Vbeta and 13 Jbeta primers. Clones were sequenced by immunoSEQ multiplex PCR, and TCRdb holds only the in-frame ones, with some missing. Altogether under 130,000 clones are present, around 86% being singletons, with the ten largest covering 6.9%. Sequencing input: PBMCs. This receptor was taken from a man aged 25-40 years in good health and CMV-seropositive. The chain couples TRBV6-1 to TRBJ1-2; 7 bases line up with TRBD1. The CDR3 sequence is CASSERGQSGYTF. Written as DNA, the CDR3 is TGTGCCAGCAGTGAGAGGGGGCAGAGTGGCTACACCTTC.